This T cell receptor (beta chain) was observed in a study of OX40 agonist ivuxolimab in advanced cancers. About the study: In this trial design, patients received ivuxolimab intravenously at 0.01 to 10 mg/kg every 2 weeks. Prior anti-PD-1, anti-PD-L1 or anti-CTLA-4 therapy was allowed; around 40% had some.

Libraries were prepared by immunoSEQ multiplex PCR; TCRdb keeps only in-frame clonotypes and omits some of them. The sample shows under 80,000 clones, approximately 91% of them seen only once. The CDR3 is 16 residues long. CDR1 and CDR2 from the germline V gene are SGHDT and YYEEEE. Deletions cut 4 bases from V and 1 base from J, with 12 bases between. This specimen was CD4+ or CD8+ T cells sorted from blood, taken in a trial of the OX40 agonist ivuxolimab. This TCR was recovered from an adult with an advanced solid tumor such as melanoma, head and neck, liver or kidney cancer. The chain recombines TRBV5-6 with TRBJ2-6, with D perhaps matching TRBD2 (5 bases). CDR3 residues: CASSPPPGSGANVLTF. The CDR3 bases are TGTGCCAGCAGCCCCCCCCCGGGGTCTGGGGCCAACGTCCTGACTTTC.